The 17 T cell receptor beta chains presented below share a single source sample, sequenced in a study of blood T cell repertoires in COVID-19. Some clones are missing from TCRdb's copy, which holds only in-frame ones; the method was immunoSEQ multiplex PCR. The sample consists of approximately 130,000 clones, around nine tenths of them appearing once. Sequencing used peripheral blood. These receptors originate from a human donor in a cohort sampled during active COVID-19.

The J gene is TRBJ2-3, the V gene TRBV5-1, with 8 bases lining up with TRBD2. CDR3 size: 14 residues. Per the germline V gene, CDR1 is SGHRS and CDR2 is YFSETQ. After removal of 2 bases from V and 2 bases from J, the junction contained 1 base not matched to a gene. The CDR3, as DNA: TGCGCCAGCAGCTTCGGACTAGCCACAGATACGCAGTATTTT. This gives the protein CASSFGLATDTQYF.

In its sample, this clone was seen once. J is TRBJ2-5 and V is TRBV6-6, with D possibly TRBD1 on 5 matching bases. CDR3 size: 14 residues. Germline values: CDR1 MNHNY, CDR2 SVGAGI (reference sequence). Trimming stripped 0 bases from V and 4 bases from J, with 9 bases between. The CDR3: CASSYSSQGETQYF. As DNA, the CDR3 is TGTGCCAGCAGTTACTCGTCGCAGGGAGAGACCCAGTACTTC.

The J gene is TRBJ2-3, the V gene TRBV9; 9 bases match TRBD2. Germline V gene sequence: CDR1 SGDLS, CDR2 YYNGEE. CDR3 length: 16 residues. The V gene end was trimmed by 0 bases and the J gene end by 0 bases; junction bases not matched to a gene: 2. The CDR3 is CASSVEAGGSTDTQYF. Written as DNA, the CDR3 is TGTGCCAGCAGCGTAGAAGCGGGGGGTAGCACAGATACGCAGTATTTT.

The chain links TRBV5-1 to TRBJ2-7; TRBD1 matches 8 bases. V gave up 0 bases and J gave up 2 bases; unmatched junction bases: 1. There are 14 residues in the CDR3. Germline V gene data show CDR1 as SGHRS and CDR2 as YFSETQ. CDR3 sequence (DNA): TGCGCCAGCAGCTTGGAGACAGGGGCCTACGAGCAGTACTTC. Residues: CASSLETGAYEQYF.

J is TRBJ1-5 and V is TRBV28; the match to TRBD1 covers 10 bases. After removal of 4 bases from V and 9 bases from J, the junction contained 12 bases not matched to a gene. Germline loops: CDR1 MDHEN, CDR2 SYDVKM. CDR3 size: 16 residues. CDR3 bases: TGTGCCAGCAGTTCCTCGACAGGGGGCAGGGAATTGCCCCAGCATTTT. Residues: CASSSSTGGRELPQHF.

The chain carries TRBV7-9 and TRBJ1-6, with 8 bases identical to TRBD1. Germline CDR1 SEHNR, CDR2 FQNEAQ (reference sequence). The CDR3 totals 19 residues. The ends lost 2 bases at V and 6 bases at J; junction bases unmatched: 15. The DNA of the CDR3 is TGTGCCAGCAGCTTATCGAGGACAGGGCTAAACACAGTTAATTCACCCCTCCACTTT. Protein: CASSLSRTGLNTVNSPLHF.

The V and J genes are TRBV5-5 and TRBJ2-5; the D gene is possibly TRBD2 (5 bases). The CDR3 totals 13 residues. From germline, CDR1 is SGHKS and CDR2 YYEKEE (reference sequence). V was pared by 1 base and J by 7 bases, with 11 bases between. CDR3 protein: CASSLMREPTQYF. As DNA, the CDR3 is TGTGCCAGCAGCTTGATGAGGGAACCGACCCAGTACTTC.

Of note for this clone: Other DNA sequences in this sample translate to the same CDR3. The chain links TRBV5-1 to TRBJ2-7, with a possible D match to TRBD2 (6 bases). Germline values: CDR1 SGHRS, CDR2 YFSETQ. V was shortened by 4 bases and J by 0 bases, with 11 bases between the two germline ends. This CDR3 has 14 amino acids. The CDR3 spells CASSRDSSSYEQYF. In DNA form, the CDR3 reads TGCGCCAGCAGCCGGGACTCGAGCTCCTACGAGCAGTACTTC.

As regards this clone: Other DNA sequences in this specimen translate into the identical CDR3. The CDR3 DNA follows: TGTGCCAGCAGCTTAGTTAGGGGCTCCTACGAGCAGTACTTC. Its protein product is CASSLVRGSYEQYF. The genes are TRBV7-2 and TRBJ2-7; D is possibly TRBD1 (5 bases). Germline CDR1 is SGHTA and CDR2 is FQGNSA. The CDR3 is 14 residues long. V lost 1 base to trimming and J lost 0 bases, with 7 bases between them. Together with reference TRBV7-2 and TRBJ2-7, the CDR3 gives the full variable domain: GAGVSQSPSNKVTEKGKDVELRCDPISGHTALYWYRQSLGQGLEFLIYFQGNSAPDKSGLPSDRFSAERTGGSVSTLTIQRTQQEDSAVYLCASSLVRGSYEQYFGPGTRLTVT.

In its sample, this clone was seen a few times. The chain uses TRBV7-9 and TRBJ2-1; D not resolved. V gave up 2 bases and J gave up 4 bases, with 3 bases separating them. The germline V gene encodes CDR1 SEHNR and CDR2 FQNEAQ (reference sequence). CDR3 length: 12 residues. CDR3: CASSLTYNEQFF. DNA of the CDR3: TGTGCCAGCAGCTTAACTTACAATGAGCAGTTCTTC.

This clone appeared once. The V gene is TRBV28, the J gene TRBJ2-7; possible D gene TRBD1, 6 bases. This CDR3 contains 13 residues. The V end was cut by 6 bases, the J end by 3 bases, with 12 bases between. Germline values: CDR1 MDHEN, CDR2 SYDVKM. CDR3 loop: CASRTGWSYEQYF. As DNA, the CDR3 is TGTGCCAGCAGAACAGGGTGGAGCTACGAGCAGTACTTC.

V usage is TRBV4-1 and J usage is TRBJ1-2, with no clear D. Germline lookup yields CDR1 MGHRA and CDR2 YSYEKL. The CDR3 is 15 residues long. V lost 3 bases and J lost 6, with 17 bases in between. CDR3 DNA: TGCGCCAGCAGCCACCCTGTGACTGGTCGGAATGGCTACACCTTC. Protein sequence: CASSHPVTGRNGYTF.

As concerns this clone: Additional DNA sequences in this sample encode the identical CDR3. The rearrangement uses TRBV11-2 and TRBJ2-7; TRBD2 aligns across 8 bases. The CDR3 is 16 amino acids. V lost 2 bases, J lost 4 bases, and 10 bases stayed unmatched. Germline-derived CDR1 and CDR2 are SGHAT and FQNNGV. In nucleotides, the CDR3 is TGTGCCAGCAGCTTATTGGCGGGAGGCCCCCTATACGAGCAGTACTTC. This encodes CASSLLAGGPLYEQYF.

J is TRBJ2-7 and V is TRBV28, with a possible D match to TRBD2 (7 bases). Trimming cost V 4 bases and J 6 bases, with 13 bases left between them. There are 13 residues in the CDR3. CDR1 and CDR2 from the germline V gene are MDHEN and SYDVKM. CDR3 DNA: TGTGCCAGCAGTTGGGGGGGCTCCGTCGAGCAGTACTTC. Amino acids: CASSWGGSVEQYF.

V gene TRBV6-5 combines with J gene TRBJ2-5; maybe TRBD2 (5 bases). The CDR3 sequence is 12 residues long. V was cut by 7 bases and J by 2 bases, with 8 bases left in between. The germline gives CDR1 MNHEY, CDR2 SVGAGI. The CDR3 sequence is CASTREQETQYF. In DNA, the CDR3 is TGTGCCAGCACCCGGGAACAAGAGACCCAGTACTTC.

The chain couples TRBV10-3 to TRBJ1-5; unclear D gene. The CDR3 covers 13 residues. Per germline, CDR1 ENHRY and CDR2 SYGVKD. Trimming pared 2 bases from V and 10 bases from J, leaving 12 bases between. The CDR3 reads CAISEKEGLPQHF. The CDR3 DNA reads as TGTGCCATCAGTGAGAAAGAGGGCCTCCCCCAGCATTTT.

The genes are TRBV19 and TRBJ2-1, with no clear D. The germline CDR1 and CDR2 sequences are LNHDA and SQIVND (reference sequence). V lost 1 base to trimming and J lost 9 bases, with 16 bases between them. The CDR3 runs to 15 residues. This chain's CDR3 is CASSIGPPFFFEQFF. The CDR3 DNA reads TGTGCCAGTAGTATAGGGCCACCTTTCTTTTTTGAGCAGTTCTTC.